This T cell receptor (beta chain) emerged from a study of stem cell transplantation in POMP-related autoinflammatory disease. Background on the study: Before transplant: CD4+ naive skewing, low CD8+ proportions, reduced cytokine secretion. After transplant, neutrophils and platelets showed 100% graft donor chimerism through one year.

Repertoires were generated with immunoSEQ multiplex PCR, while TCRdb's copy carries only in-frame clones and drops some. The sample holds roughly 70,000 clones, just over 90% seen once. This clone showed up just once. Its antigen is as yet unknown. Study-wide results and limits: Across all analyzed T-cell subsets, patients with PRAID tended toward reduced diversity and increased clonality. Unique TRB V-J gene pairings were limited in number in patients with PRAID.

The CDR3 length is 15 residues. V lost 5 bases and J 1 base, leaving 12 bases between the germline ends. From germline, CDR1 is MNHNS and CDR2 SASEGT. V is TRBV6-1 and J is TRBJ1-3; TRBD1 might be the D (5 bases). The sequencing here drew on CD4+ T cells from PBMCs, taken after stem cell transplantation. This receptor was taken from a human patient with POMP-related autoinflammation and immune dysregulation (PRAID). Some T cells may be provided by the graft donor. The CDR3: CASSSGGSSGNTIYF. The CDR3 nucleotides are TGTGCCAGCAGTTCCGGGGGTTCTTCTGGAAACACCATATATTTT.